The entry that follows covers one TCR beta chain sequence. This entry comes from a study of blood T cell repertoires in COVID-19. Study overall: The United States, Italy and Spain provided the acute and convalescent COVID-19 samples.

Trimming removed 0 bases at V and 6 bases at J, with 6 bases between. The CDR3 sequence is 12 residues long. Germline V lookup: CDR1 MNHNS, CDR2 SASEGT. The repertoire was sequenced with immunoSEQ multiplex PCR; TCRdb's copy has only in-frame clones and lacks some. The table has approximately 67,000 clones, over 80% seen once. The rearrangement uses TRBV6-1 and TRBJ2-7, with D uncertain. This TCR came from a man in his fifties with active COVID-19. The sample was peripheral blood. CDR3 amino acids: CASSEARSEQYF. As DNA, the CDR3 is TGTGCCAGCAGTGAAGCGCGTAGCGAGCAGTACTTC.